Presented here are 4 T cell receptor beta chains from one specimen sequenced in a study of blood T cell repertoires in COVID-19. The protocol was immunoSEQ multiplex PCR, while the TCRdb copy is restricted to in-frame clones and leaves out a portion. The data hold around 370,000 clones, with about nine tenths observed a single time. Sequencing used peripheral blood. These receptors originate from a woman in her seventies with COVID-19, enrolled during active disease.

Turning to this clone: The junction departs from the called germline gene at one end, perhaps through a read error. The chain has TRBV3-1 (or the pseudogene TRBV3-2) and TRBJ1-2, with TRBD1 identical over 7 bases. The V gene's germline CDR1 is LGHDT and CDR2 YNNKEL (reference sequence). The CDR3 has 13 amino acids. In nucleotides, the CDR3 is TGTGCCAGCAGCCACCTACCTGGGACAGACTACGCCTTC. It encodes CASSHLPGTDYAF.

This chain links TRBV4-1 with TRBJ2-1, with D perhaps matching TRBD2 (6 bases). CDR3 length: 13 amino acids. Trimming left V 1 base short and J 14 bases short, with 15 bases between. Germline V lookup: CDR1 MGHRA, CDR2 YSYEKL. The CDR3 loop is CASSQAEWGVKFF. In DNA form, the CDR3 reads TGCGCCAGCAGCCAAGCGGAGTGGGGGGTGAAGTTCTTC.

The rearrangement links TRBV3-1 (or the pseudogene TRBV3-2) to TRBJ2-3; possibly TRBD2 for D (6 bases). Germline lookup yields CDR1 LGHDT and CDR2 YNNKEL (reference sequence). Between the trimmed V and J ends, which lost 0 bases and 3 bases, there was a span of 13 bases. This CDR3 contains 16 residues. CDR3 sequence reads: CASSQDLGLATDTQYF. The DNA for the CDR3 is TGTGCCAGCAGCCAAGATTTGGGGCTAGCGACAGATACGCAGTATTTT.

The gene calls are TRBV24-1 and TRBJ1-2; D is undetermined. Germline V gene lookup returns CDR1 KGHDR and CDR2 SFDVKD. The CDR3 is 13 residues long. V lost 3 bases, J lost 4 bases, and 8 bases lay in between. CDR3 sequence (DNA): TGTGCCACCAGTGATCGGGTAGCCTATGGCTACACCTTC. Translating gives CATSDRVAYGYTF.